The 26 T cell receptor beta chains below all came from one sample that was sequenced in a study of T cell repertoires in cytomegalovirus infection. Using its own MiXCR run on the reads, TCRdb lists one record per CDR3 protein. The sample gives roughly 280,000 distinct CDR3 sequences, 9.1% of which show up once; more than 12% is in the top ten. Sequenced material: PBMCs. These receptors originate from a human donor in good health (CMV status not recorded). Some clones in this sample may be carry-over from other donors' samples.

This clonotype was picked up many times. V is TRBV7-7 and J is TRBJ2-5, with TRBD2 matching 9 bases. Trimming cost V 4 bases and J 5 bases; bases outside gene matches: 5. This CDR3 is built from 14 residues. CDR1 SSHAT and CDR2 FNYEAQ come from the germline V gene (reference sequence). The CDR3 nucleotides are TGTGCCAGCAGCTACGGGACTAGCACGGAGACCCAGTACTTC. Protein product: CASSYGTSTETQYF. The full variable domain, with the rest looked up from reference TRBV7-7 and TRBJ2-5, is GAGVSQSPRYKVTKRGQDVTLRCDPISSHATLYWYQQALGQGPEFLTYFNYEAQPDKSGLPSDRFSAERPEGSISTLTIQRTEQRDSAMYRCASSYGTSTETQYFGPGTRLLVL.

Ten or more counts support this clonotype. This chain connects TRBV7-2 to TRBJ1-1; 7 positions match TRBD1. The CDR3 has 14 amino acids. The germline gives CDR1 SGHTA, CDR2 FQGNSA. V gave up 4 bases and J gave up 4 bases; unmatched junction bases: 6. CDR3: CASSSPRGGTEAFF. Written as DNA, the CDR3 is TGTGCCAGCAGCTCACCCAGGGGGGGCACTGAAGCTTTCTTT.

There are many counts of this clonotype. The chain joins TRBV20-1 to TRBJ2-2; tentatively, D is TRBD2 (7 bases). There are 16 residues in the CDR3. Germline V gives CDR1 DFQATT, CDR2 SNEGSKA (reference sequence). The germline V and J ends were trimmed by 6 bases and 3 bases, with 20 bases remaining between them. In nucleotides, the CDR3 is TGCAGTGCCATAGGGGTCCAGGGGAGGGACACCGGGGAGCTGTTTTTT. This codes for CSAIGVQGRDTGELFF.

This clonotype was picked up many times. The V gene is TRBV28, the J gene TRBJ1-1; 7 positions match TRBD1. In germline, CDR1 is MDHEN, CDR2 SYDVKM. Trimming took 7 bases from V and 2 from J; bases not matched to a gene: 13. The CDR3 covers 16 residues. CDR3 bases: TGTGCCAGCAATACAACTCCGACAGGGATTAACACTGAAGCTTTCTTT. Amino acid sequence: CASNTTPTGINTEAFF.

The rearrangement joins TRBV19 to TRBJ2-5, with D perhaps given as TRBD1 or TRBD2 (5 bases each). Trimming pared 3 bases from V and 0 bases from J, leaving 8 bases between. The germline V gene encodes CDR1 LNHDA and CDR2 SQIVND (reference sequence). The CDR3 extends over 14 amino acids. CDR3 in amino acids: CASSMGPNQETQYF. As DNA, the CDR3 is TGTGCCAGTAGTATGGGACCAAACCAAGAGACCCAGTACTTC.

This clonotype was counted many times. The chain employs TRBV7-2 and TRBJ2-7; a weak D match, TRBD1 (5 bases). Per the germline V gene, CDR1 is SGHTA and CDR2 is FQGNSA. The CDR3 runs 14 residues. V gave up 5 bases and J gave up 2 bases, with 13 bases separating them. CDR3 DNA: TGTGCCAGCAGCCGTTTCGGCAGGGCCTACGAGCAGTACTTC. This gives the protein CASSRFGRAYEQYF.

The chain employs TRBV10-3 and TRBJ2-7, with 9 bases lining up with TRBD1. V lost 9 bases, J lost 3 bases, and 3 bases stayed unmatched. The CDR3 is made up of 12 amino acids. Germline CDR1 is ENHRY and CDR2 is SYGVKD. CDR3 nucleotide sequence: TGTGCCATTCGGGACAGGGACTACGAGCAGTACTTC. It specifies CAIRDRDYEQYF.

This clonotype was seen at least ten times. This sequence joins TRBV12-3 or TRBV12-4 and TRBJ1-1, with TRBD1 matching 7 bases. The CDR3 runs 15 residues. V was pared by 4 bases and J by 0 bases, with 5 bases of the junction left unmatched. This CDR3 is CASSSRQGMNTEAFF. In nucleotides, the CDR3 is TGTGCCAGCAGTTCACGACAGGGAATGAACACTGAAGCTTTCTTT.

This clonotype was counted at least ten times. V usage is TRBV7-6 and J usage is TRBJ2-3; D uncertain. V was pared by 6 bases and J by 0 bases, with 10 bases between. The CDR3 runs 14 residues. Per the germline V gene, CDR1 is SGHVS and CDR2 is FNYEAQ. The CDR3 loop reads CASSYRYSTDTQYF. The CDR3 coding sequence is TGTGCCAGCAGTTACCGTTACAGCACAGATACGCAGTATTTT.

This clonotype was picked up a small number of times. This rearrangement joins TRBV2 to TRBJ2-1, with TRBD2 as a possible D gene (6 bases). CDR3 length equals 14 residues. Germline V gene lookup returns CDR1 SNHLY and CDR2 FYNNEI. Trimming cost V 3 bases and J 8 bases, with 14 bases left between them. CDR3 region: CASSEGGIGDEQFF. CDR3 nucleotides: TGTGCCAGCAGTGAGGGCGGGATCGGAGATGAGCAGTTCTTC.

This clonotype turned up a few times. The CDR3 nucleotides read TGTGCCAGCAGTTACCGGACGACTAGCGGGACTAGAGAGACCCAGTACTTC. Amino acids: CASSYRTTSGTRETQYF. The J gene is TRBJ2-5, the V gene TRBV6-2 or TRBV6-3, with 11 positions matching TRBD2. CDR1 is MNHEY, CDR2 SVGEGT, per germline. The CDR3 sequence is 17 residues long. Trimming took 2 bases from V and 4 from J; bases not matched to a gene: 9.

This clonotype was observed at least ten times. V and J are TRBV7-2 and TRBJ2-3; D might be TRBD2 (5 bases). Germline assignment: CDR1 SGHTA and CDR2 FQGNSA. This CDR3 is 16 amino acids long. Trimming removed 0 bases from V and 2 bases from J, with 12 bases in between. For the CDR3, the DNA is TGTGCCAGCAGCTTAGCGCTCCACGGGGACACAGATACGCAGTATTTT. The encoded protein is CASSLALHGDTDTQYF. The full variable domain, in which reference TRBV7-2 and TRBJ2-3 provide the parts outside the CDR3, is GAGVSQSPSNKVTEKGKDVELRCDPISGHTALYWYRQSLGQGLEFLIYFQGNSAPDKSGLPSDRFSAERTGGSVSTLTIQRTQQEDSAVYLCASSLALHGDTDTQYFGPGTRLTVL.

This chain links TRBV11-2 with TRBJ2-1; 13 bases match TRBD2. V dropped 4 bases and J dropped 9; count of bases not matched to a gene: 9. Germline values: CDR1 SGHAT, CDR2 FQNNGV. This CDR3 comprises 16 residues. In nucleotides, the CDR3 is TGTGCCAGCAGCTCACCCACTAGCGGGAGGGTTAGTGAGCAGTTCTTC. The encoded protein is CASSSPTSGRVSEQFF.

This clonotype was observed a few times. The V gene is TRBV7-2, the J gene TRBJ2-1, with TRBD2 identical over 13 bases. Looked up from germline, CDR1 is SGHTA and CDR2 is FQGNSA. With V trimmed by 5 bases and J by 9 bases, 10 bases remained unmatched. The CDR3 covers 16 residues. The CDR3 coding sequence is TGTGCCAGCAGCGGAAGCCTACTAGCGGGAGGGGGTGAGCAGTTCTTC. Translating gives CASSGSLLAGGGEQFF.

The table lists this clonotype with many counts. The chain has TRBV7-9 and TRBJ2-3, with 13 bases lining up with TRBD2. This CDR3 contains 17 residues. Trimming cost V 5 bases and J 4 bases; bases outside gene matches: 9. CDR1 is SEHNR and CDR2 is FQNEAQ in the germline V gene (reference sequence). CDR3 DNA: TGTGCCAGCAGCCCGGGACTAGCGGGACCTCGGGCAGATACGCAGTATTTT. It encodes CASSPGLAGPRADTQYF.

This clonotype was counted many times. V and J are TRBV7-9 and TRBJ2-3; D is possibly TRBD1 (6 bases). The CDR3 is 15 amino acids. Germline-derived CDR1 and CDR2 are SEHNR and FQNEAQ (reference sequence). V dropped 0 bases and J dropped 3 bases, with 10 bases sitting between them. CDR3: CASSLASTGTDTQYF. CDR3 DNA: TGTGCCAGCAGCTTAGCATCCACAGGGACAGATACGCAGTATTTT.

This rearrangement joins TRBV12-3 or TRBV12-4 to TRBJ1-5, with 9 bases lining up with TRBD1. This CDR3 comprises 14 residues. Germline trimming cut 6 bases from V and 6 bases from J; bases unmatched to any gene: 6. CDR3 in amino acids: CASSRGQGTQPQHF. The CDR3 region has the DNA TGTGCCAGCAGCCGAGGACAGGGGACTCAGCCCCAGCATTTT.

This clonotype was picked up many times. The chain combines TRBV6-5 with TRBJ2-5; D might be TRBD1 (6 bases). The CDR3 is 15 amino acids. Germline CDR1 is MNHEY and CDR2 is SVGAGI. V was cut by 5 bases and J by 1 base, with 14 bases left in between. The CDR3 region has the DNA TGTGCCAGCAGTCAAAGTCGGACAGCCCAAGAGACCCAGTACTTC. Its protein product is CASSQSRTAQETQYF.

Ten or more counts support this clonotype. The chain uses TRBV11-3 and TRBJ1-3; D is undetermined. CDR3 length equals 16 residues. V was shortened by 0 bases and J by 1 base, with 10 bases between the two germline ends. The germline V gene has CDR1 SGHNT and CDR2 YENEEA. DNA of the CDR3: TGTGCCAGCAGCTTAGATGAGACATATTCTGGAAACACCATATATTTT. This encodes CASSLDETYSGNTIYF.

This clonotype was found a few times. The chain couples TRBV20-1 to TRBJ1-5; D is perhaps TRBD1 (5 bases). The CDR3 length is 14 residues. Germline V CDR1 and CDR2: DFQATT, SNEGSKA (reference sequence). The germline V and J ends were trimmed by 3 bases and 4 bases, with 13 bases remaining between them. This chain's CDR3 is CSASSGIPNQPQHF. CDR3 in DNA: TGCAGTGCTAGTTCAGGGATTCCTAATCAGCCCCAGCATTTT.

This clonotype was seen ten or more times. The chain joins TRBV7-9 to TRBJ2-3; TRBD2 is a possible D gene (5 bases). The V and J ends lost 0 bases and 0 bases respectively, with 13 bases between them. Germline V gene data show CDR1 as SEHNR and CDR2 as FQNEAQ (reference sequence). This CDR3 contains 17 residues. This CDR3 is CASSLASASRSTDTQYF. DNA of the CDR3: TGTGCCAGCAGCTTAGCATCGGCTAGCCGGAGCACAGATACGCAGTATTTT.

The V gene is TRBV20-1, the J gene TRBJ2-2; D may correspond to TRBD1 or TRBD2 (7 bases each). The germline gives CDR1 DFQATT, CDR2 SNEGSKA (reference sequence). There are 14 residues in the CDR3. Between the trimmed V and J ends, which lost 6 bases and 0 bases, there was a span of 11 bases. CDR3 sequence: CSARGTTNTGELFF. The CDR3 DNA reads as TGCAGTGCCAGGGGGACTACGAACACCGGGGAGCTGTTTTTT.

This clonotype came up many times. The chain combines TRBV7-8 with TRBJ1-5, with D perhaps TRBD1 (6 bases). From germline, CDR1 is SGHVS and CDR2 FQNEAQ. CDR3 length: 17 residues. V lost 0 bases and J 2 bases, leaving 14 bases between the germline ends. The CDR3 DNA is TGTGCCAGCAGCTTAGCGACGGGGGGCGCTGGCAATCAGCCCCAGCATTTT. Its translation: CASSLATGGAGNQPQHF.

Only a few counts were recorded for this clonotype. V usage is TRBV11-2 and J usage is TRBJ2-3; D is ambiguous. V was shortened by 5 bases and J by 7 bases, with 10 bases between the two germline ends. Germline lookup yields CDR1 SGHAT and CDR2 FQNNGV. The CDR3 contains 12 residues. CDR3 nucleotide sequence: TGTGCCAGCAGCCTCCATCAAAATACGCAGTATTTT. Its protein is CASSLHQNTQYF.

This clonotype was found many times. This chain connects TRBV7-8 to TRBJ1-5; TRBD1 is a possible D gene (6 bases). With 0 bases removed from V and 4 bases from J, the gap between germline ends came to 10 bases. The germline gives CDR1 SGHVS, CDR2 FQNEAQ. This CDR3 has 15 amino acids. CDR3 nucleotide sequence: TGTGCCAGCAGCTTAGCCCAGGGGATTAATCAGCCCCAGCATTTT. Amino acid sequence: CASSLAQGINQPQHF. Based on the CDR3 plus reference TRBV7-8 and TRBJ1-5, the full variable domain is GAGVSQSPRYKVAKRGQDVALRCDPISGHVSLFWYQQALGQGPEFLTYFQNEAQLDKSGLPSDRFFAERPEGSVSTLKIQRTQQEDSAVYLCASSLAQGINQPQHFGDGTRLSIL.

This clonotype was recorded a few times. The gene calls are TRBV12-3 or TRBV12-4 and TRBJ1-2; D unresolved. Trimming took off 2 bases at V and 3 bases at J, with 16 bases between the two ends. The CDR3 length is 16 residues. Here the CDR3 DNA reads TGTGCCAGCAGTTTAAATCAACCCCGGCCCTACTATGGCTACACCTTC. Translating it yields CASSLNQPRPYYGYTF.